Following are 30 T cell receptor beta chains from one sample sequenced in a study of blood T cells in healthy people across ages. Sample-barcoded 5' priming and a J-beta primer mix drove a second PCR of roughly 6 to 12 cycles. TCRdb fed the 5' RACE reads into MiXCR, producing one record per CDR3 protein. In the table there are about 670,000 distinct CDR3 sequences, roughly half of which are singletons. The specimen was blood. These receptors were taken from an elderly woman in good health.

Notes on this clonotype: With a much larger clone just one base away, this may be a read error. This sequence joins TRBV28 and TRBJ2-3; 13 nucleotides line up with TRBD2. From germline, CDR1 is MDHEN and CDR2 SYDVKM. This CDR3 is 15 amino acids long. The CDR3 sequence is CASSSGTSGADTRYF. The CDR3 DNA is TGTGCCAGCAGTTCCGGGACTAGCGGGGCGGATACGCGGTATTTT. The full variable domain, completed using reference TRBV28 and TRBJ2-3, is DVKVTQSSRYLVKRTGEKVFLECVQDMDHENMFWYRQDPGLGLRLIYFSYDVKMKEKGDIPEGYSVSREKKERFSLILESASTNQTSMYLCASSSGTSGADTRYFGPGTRLTVL.

This clonotype was counted a few times. The rearrangement joins TRBV5-1 to TRBJ2-3; 16 nucleotides agree with TRBD2. CDR1 and CDR2 (germline): SGHRS, YFSETQ. J lost 4 bases, V lost 4 bases, and 9 bases had no gene match. There are 18 residues in the CDR3. The CDR3 nucleotides are TGCGCCAGCAGCACACCTCCGGGACTAGCGGGAGGGGCAGATACGCAGTATTTT. Protein sequence: CASSTPPGLAGGADTQYF.

The chain uses TRBV2 and TRBJ1-5; 7 bases are shared with TRBD1. Germline V CDR1 and CDR2: SNHLY, FYNNEI. V was pared by 9 bases and J by 0 bases, with 5 bases of the junction left unmatched. CDR3 length: 14 amino acids. CDR3 nucleotides: TGTGCCAGTACAGGGGAGAGTAGCAATCAGCCCCAGCATTTT. Translating it yields CASTGESSNQPQHF.

To note about this clonotype: This may stem from a read error, because a much larger clone lies one nucleotide away. This rearrangement joins TRBV7-2 to TRBJ2-7; D uncertain. Germline CDR1 and CDR2: SGHTA and FQGNSA. The CDR3 runs to 15 residues. The DNA for the CDR3 is TGTGCCGGCAGCTTAGTCTCGGACGGAACCTACGAGCAGTACTTC. Encoded protein: CAGSLVSDGTYEQYF.

For this clonotype: An end of the junction does not agree with germline; a read error may underlie this. The chain recombines TRBV12-3 or TRBV12-4 with TRBJ2-2, with unresolved D. CDR3 size: 11 residues. In DNA form, the CDR3 reads TGTGCCAGCACGAACACCGCGGAGCTGTTTTTT. It encodes CASTNTAELFF.

To note about this clonotype: One end of the junction does not line up with germline, which may come from a read error. The rearrangement links TRBV5-1 to TRBJ2-5; D gene unclear. Germline V gene sequence: CDR1 SGHRS, CDR2 YFSETQ. The CDR3 runs to 14 residues. The CDR3 nucleotides are TGCGCCAGCAGCTTGGAGAGCACCTTAGAGGCCCAGTACTTC. Encoded protein: CASSLESTLEAQYF.

Worth noting for this clonotype: Since a much larger clone is just one base distant, this may be a read error. V gene TRBV7-9 combines with J gene TRBJ2-7, with unresolved D. This CDR3 is 12 amino acids long. The V gene's germline CDR1 is SEHNR and CDR2 FQNEAQ (reference sequence). The chain's CDR3 is CTSSWNLYEQYF. The DNA for the CDR3 is TGTACCAGCAGCTGGAACCTCTACGAGCAGTACTTC.

This clonotype was seen many times. The rearrangement links TRBV28 to TRBJ2-1; 12 bases agree with TRBD2. This CDR3 is 16 amino acids long. Germline trimming cut 3 bases from V and 6 bases from J; bases unmatched to any gene: 6. Germline V lookup: CDR1 MDHEN, CDR2 SYDVKM. In nucleotides, the CDR3 is TGTGCCAGCAGTTTGTCAACTAGCGGGAGGCCCAATGAGCAGTTCTTC. Translated, it gives CASSLSTSGRPNEQFF.

J is TRBJ1-1 and V is TRBV18, with 10 bases aligning to TRBD1. V shed 4 bases and J 1 base; nucleotides not matched to a gene: 6. CDR3 length: 16 amino acids. Looked up from germline, CDR1 is KGHSH and CDR2 is LQKENI. This CDR3 reads CASSRRTGGGNTEAFF. In nucleotides, the CDR3 is TGTGCCAGCTCACGCAGGACAGGGGGAGGGAACACTGAAGCTTTCTTT.

Of note for this clonotype: A much more abundant neighbour one base away suggests this may be a read error. The CDR3 DNA sequence: TGTGCCAGCAGGGGCCAAGAGACCCAGTTCTTC. As protein: CASRGQETQFF. This sequence joins TRBV12-3 or TRBV12-4 and TRBJ2-5; D ambiguous. The DNA end is a closer match to TRBJ2-1, so the J assignment may be wrong. This CDR3 comprises 11 residues.

This clonotype appeared once. A much larger clone sits a single nucleotide away, making a read error possible. This sequence joins TRBV6-6 and TRBJ2-2; D perhaps matches TRBD1 (5 bases). V was pared by 11 bases and J by 7 bases, with 14 bases between. The CDR3 is 12 amino acids. Germline-derived CDR1 and CDR2 are MNHNY and SVGAGI (reference sequence). CDR3 in DNA: TGTGCCGGCTTCCGTCAGGGCGGGGAGCTGTTTTTT. This translates into CAGFRQGGELFF.

The chain joins TRBV7-9 to TRBJ2-2; 11 nucleotides agree with TRBD2. Germline CDR1 and CDR2: SEHNR and FQNEAQ (reference sequence). CDR3 length: 19 amino acids. V was pared by 5 bases and J by 3 bases, with 14 bases of the junction left unmatched. The CDR3 sequence is CASSPGAPSGRFDTGELFF. The CDR3 DNA sequence: TGTGCCAGCAGCCCCGGGGCCCCTAGCGGGAGGTTCGACACCGGGGAGCTGTTTTTT.

The rearrangement joins TRBV12-3 or TRBV12-4 to TRBJ1-5, with a weak D call TRBD1 (5 bases). The CDR3 spans 14 residues. The V and J ends lost 6 bases and 7 bases respectively, with 16 bases between them. CDR3 sequence (DNA): TGTGCCAGCAGGTTGGACCTCGGGGGGCAGCCCCAGCATTTT. It is translated as CASRLDLGGQPQHF.

The rearrangement links TRBV20-1 to TRBJ1-5, with D uncertain. The CDR3 is made up of 15 amino acids. Trimming removed 5 bases from V and 0 bases from J, with 14 bases in between. From germline, CDR1 is DFQATT and CDR2 SNEGSKA (reference sequence). The CDR3 protein is CSARREMISNQPQHF. In DNA form, the CDR3 reads TGCAGTGCTCGAAGGGAAATGATTAGCAATCAGCCCCAGCATTTT.

The chain uses TRBV7-2 and TRBJ1-1, with a possible D match to TRBD1 (5 bases). CDR1 SGHTA and CDR2 FQGNSA come from the germline V gene. Trimming left V 5 bases short and J 10 bases short, with 17 bases between. The length of the CDR3 is 13 residues. CDR3 in DNA: TGTGCCAGCAGCCCTTCTCCCGGACACGGAGCTTTCTTT. This encodes CASSPSPGHGAFF.

This clonotype appeared many times. This chain uses TRBV20-1 with TRBJ2-1; 12 nucleotides align to TRBD1. The CDR3 is 15 residues long. Germline CDR1 DFQATT, CDR2 SNEGSKA (reference sequence). The V segment lost 7 bases and the J segment 6 bases; nucleotides outside the gene matches: 10. The CDR3 loop reads CSVYPRDRGLNEQFF. The DNA for the CDR3 is TGCAGTGTCTATCCGCGGGACAGGGGGCTCAATGAGCAGTTCTTC.

This clonotype was observed a single time. Written as DNA, the CDR3 is TGTGCCAGCAGTTCACTAGCAGATGTCCAAGAGACCCAGTACTTC. It translates to CASSSLADVQETQYF. The gene calls are TRBV25-1 and TRBJ2-5; possible D gene TRBD2, 6 bases. The CDR3 is 15 residues long. The V and J ends lost 5 bases and 1 base respectively, with 14 bases between them. Germline loops: CDR1 MGHDK, CDR2 SYGVNS.

In this sample, this clonotype turned up many times. This chain connects TRBV3-1 to TRBJ1-2; D might be TRBD1 (5 bases). CDR3 size: 16 residues. Germline V gene data show CDR1 as LGHDT and CDR2 as YNNKEL (reference sequence). Deletions cut 2 bases from V and 4 bases from J, with 17 bases between. The DNA of the CDR3 is TGTGCCAGCAGCCAAACCGGGACGGGCCGGGGCTATGGCTACACCTTC. This codes for CASSQTGTGRGYGYTF.

The CDR3 is CASTPIAGPFLENYGYTF. CDR3 in DNA: TGTGCCAGCACCCCCATTGCAGGGCCCTTCCTAGAAAACTATGGCTACACCTTC. The chain carries TRBV12-3 or TRBV12-4 and TRBJ1-2, with D possibly matching TRBD1 (5 bases). Trimming took 7 bases from V and 2 from J, leaving 26 bases between them. The CDR3 loop spans 18 amino acids.

The chain joins TRBV29-1 to TRBJ2-1, with 8 bases aligning to TRBD2. The V gene end was trimmed by 3 bases and the J gene end by 9 bases; junction bases not matched to a gene: 16. The V gene's germline CDR1 is SQVTM and CDR2 ANQGSEA. CDR3 length: 16 amino acids. CDR3 coding DNA: TGCAGCGTTGATAATCGGGGGGGAATAGCGGGGAGTGAGCAGTTCTTC. Protein product: CSVDNRGGIAGSEQFF.

This clonotype was picked up many times. The rearrangement uses TRBV5-5 and TRBJ2-7; 9 nucleotides match TRBD1. The CDR3 is 14 amino acids. Germline CDR1 is SGHKS and CDR2 is YYEKEE (reference sequence). V was pared by 5 bases and J by 3 bases, with 6 bases of the junction left unmatched. CDR3 region: CASSFDRGNYEQYF. In DNA, the CDR3 is TGTGCCAGCAGTTTCGACAGGGGGAACTACGAGCAGTACTTC.

This clonotype was counted only a few times. CDR3 loop: CASSPVPGLASSYEQYF. The CDR3 DNA is TGTGCCAGCAGCCCCGTCCCGGGACTAGCCAGTTCCTACGAGCAGTACTTC. The chain couples TRBV14 to TRBJ2-7, with 9 bases identical to TRBD2. CDR1 is SGHDN, CDR2 FVKESK, per germline. The CDR3 contains 17 residues. V shed 4 bases, J shed 1 base, and the junction held 11 bases outside the gene matches.

CDR3 sequence reads: CSVERDRGLGNGYTF. CDR3 DNA sequence: TGCAGCGTTGAGAGGGACAGGGGGCTAGGAAATGGCTACACCTTC. The chain employs TRBV29-1 and TRBJ1-2; the match to TRBD1 covers 12 bases. Unmatched junction bases numbered 8, after V lost 3 bases and J lost 6 bases. The CDR3 extends over 15 amino acids. The germline V gene encodes CDR1 SQVTM and CDR2 ANQGSEA.

This clonotype showed up just once. The CDR3 coding sequence is TGTGCCAGCAGCCCTGGCGGAGGGCCGTACAATGAGCAGTACTTC. It codes for CASSPGGGPYNEQYF. The chain links TRBV3-1 to TRBJ2-5; maybe TRBD2 (6 bases). The CDR3 runs to 15 residues. Trimming took 4 bases from V and 11 from J, leaving 23 bases between them. Germline CDR1 and CDR2: LGHDT and YNNKEL (reference sequence).

This clonotype showed up many times. The J gene is TRBJ2-4, the V gene TRBV10-3; the match to TRBD2 covers 8 bases. With 6 bases clipped from V and 5 bases from J, the junction kept 3 bases outside the gene matches. Germline values: CDR1 ENHRY, CDR2 SYGVKD. This CDR3 has 13 residues. CDR3 coding DNA: TGTGCCATCAGCGGGGGGGCCCAAAACATTCAGTACTTC. This sequence encodes CAISGGAQNIQYF.

This clonotype was seen many times. The chain is built from TRBV28 and TRBJ2-1; TRBD2 aligns across 12 bases. The germline V gene has CDR1 MDHEN and CDR2 SYDVKM. Trimming at V came to 4 bases and at J to 3 bases, leaving 7 bases not matched to a gene. The CDR3 consists of 17 residues. The CDR3 region is CASSSSTSGSFYNEQFF. The DNA for the CDR3 is TGTGCCAGCAGTTCGTCGACTAGCGGGAGTTTCTACAATGAGCAGTTCTTC.

About this clonotype itself: With a much larger clone just one base away, this may be a read error. The rearrangement links TRBV9 to TRBJ2-7; D is perhaps TRBD1 (5 bases). V was clipped by 0 bases and J by 7 bases, with 14 bases between them. This CDR3 has 14 amino acids. CDR1 is SGDLS and CDR2 is YYNGEE in the germline V gene. CDR3 bases: TGTGCCAGCAGCGTAGCCGCAGGGTTCGGTGAGCAGTACTTC. Translated, it gives CASSVAAGFGEQYF.

The chain recombines TRBV2 with TRBJ2-7; D gene unclear. Germline-derived CDR1 and CDR2 are SNHLY and FYNNEI. Trimming shortened V by 6 bases and J by 2 bases, and 17 bases separated the two germline ends. The CDR3 runs to 15 residues. CDR3 in DNA: TGTGCCAGCAGAGAAATAAAGGGTACAACCTACGAGCAGTACTTC. This encodes CASREIKGTTYEQYF.

This clonotype came up a few times. The CDR3 DNA is TGCGCCAGCAGCTTGGCGTTCCCCGAAGGCGAGCAGTACTTC. Amino acid sequence: CASSLAFPEGEQYF. The genes are TRBV5-1 and TRBJ2-7, with D uncertain. The germline V and J ends were trimmed by 0 bases and 6 bases, with 13 bases remaining between them. The CDR3 spans 14 residues. Germline-derived CDR1 and CDR2 are SGHRS and YFSETQ.

This clonotype was seen ten or more times. The chain recombines TRBV6-6 with TRBJ2-7; possibly TRBD1 or TRBD2 for D (6 bases each). The germline CDR1 and CDR2 sequences are MNHNY and SVGAGI (reference sequence). V was pared by 4 bases and J by 0 bases, with 13 bases between. The CDR3 extends over 15 amino acids. CDR3 loop: CASSFLATGSYEQYF. The DNA of the CDR3 is TGTGCCAGCAGTTTCCTAGCGACAGGCTCCTACGAGCAGTACTTC.